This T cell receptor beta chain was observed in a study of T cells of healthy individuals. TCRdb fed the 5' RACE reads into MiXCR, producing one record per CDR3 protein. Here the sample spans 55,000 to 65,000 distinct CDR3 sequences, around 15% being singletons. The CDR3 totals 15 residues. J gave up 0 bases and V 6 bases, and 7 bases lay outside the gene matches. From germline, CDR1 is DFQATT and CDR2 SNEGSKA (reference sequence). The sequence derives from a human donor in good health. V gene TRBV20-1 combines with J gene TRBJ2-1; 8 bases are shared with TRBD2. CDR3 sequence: CSASRAGASYNEQFF. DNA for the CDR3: TGCAGTGCGAGTAGAGCGGGAGCCTCCTACAATGAGCAGTTCTTC.